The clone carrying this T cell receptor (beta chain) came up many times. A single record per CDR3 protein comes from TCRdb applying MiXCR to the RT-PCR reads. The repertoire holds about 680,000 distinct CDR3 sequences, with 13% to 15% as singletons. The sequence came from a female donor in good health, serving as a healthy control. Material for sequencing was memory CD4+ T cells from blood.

CDR3: CASSPGTEGWTQYF. CDR3 DNA: TGTGCCAGCAGTCCAGGGACGGAGGGCTGGACCCAGTACTTC. The chain recombines TRBV9 with TRBJ2-5, with D possibly TRBD2 on 6 matching bases. V was shortened by 5 bases and J by 7 bases, with 18 bases between the two germline ends. This CDR3 region has 14 residues. The germline CDR1 and CDR2 sequences are SGDLS and YYNGEE.